These 29 T cell receptor beta chains were all obtained from the same sample, sequenced in a study of blood T cell repertoires in COVID-19. Clones were sequenced by immunoSEQ multiplex PCR, and TCRdb holds only the in-frame ones, with some missing. The sample contains tens of thousands of clones, more than 70% of which appear only once. The sample comprised peripheral blood. Every receptor here comes from an elderly woman with active or convalescent COVID-19.

The rearrangement joins TRBV7-3 to TRBJ2-5, with 7 bases lining up with TRBD2. Trimming took 1 base from V and 5 from J; bases not matched to a gene: 7. Germline CDR1 reads SGHTA; CDR2 reads FQGTGA. This CDR3 comprises 15 residues. CDR3 residues: CASSLRGGSWETQYF. The CDR3 coding sequence is TGTGCCAGCAGCTTAAGGGGCGGGAGTTGGGAGACCCAGTACTTC.

J is TRBJ2-3 and V is TRBV11-3; 12 positions match TRBD1. V lost 4 bases to trimming and J lost 3 bases; unmatched junction nucleotides: 5. The CDR3 spans 16 residues. From germline, CDR1 is SGHNT and CDR2 YENEEA. CDR3 protein: CASSSRDRGLTDTQYF. CDR3 in DNA: TGTGCCAGCAGCTCGCGGGACAGGGGGCTGACAGATACGCAGTATTTT.

The V and J genes are TRBV27 and TRBJ1-1; D call uncertain. The V end was cut by 6 bases, the J end by 0 bases, with 11 bases between. Germline assignment: CDR1 MNHEY and CDR2 SMNVEV (reference sequence). The CDR3 runs 14 residues. CDR3 loop: CASRSTVMNTEAFF. The CDR3 DNA is TGTGCCAGCAGGAGCACAGTCATGAACACTGAAGCTTTCTTT.

This clone has a single count. The rearrangement joins TRBV4-1 to TRBJ1-4, with D perhaps matching TRBD1 (6 bases). The V end lost 3 bases, the J end lost 8 bases, and 16 bases lay between the germline ends. The V gene's germline CDR1 is MGHRA and CDR2 YSYEKL. This CDR3 is 15 amino acids long. CDR3 in amino acids: CASSQADRTGEKLFF. DNA for the CDR3: TGCGCCAGCAGCCAGGCAGACAGGACCGGGGAAAAACTGTTTTTT.

The CDR3 protein is CASSRDRGGFDNSPLHF. CDR3 nucleotide sequence: TGCGCCAGCAGCCGGGACAGGGGAGGCTTTGATAATTCACCCCTCCACTTT. The V gene is TRBV4-1, the J gene TRBJ1-6; 10 nucleotides align to TRBD1. The germline V gene encodes CDR1 MGHRA and CDR2 YSYEKL. V gave up 4 bases and J gave up 5 bases; unmatched junction bases: 8. The CDR3 consists of 17 residues.

The chain uses TRBV7-2 and TRBJ1-4; 8 nucleotides align to TRBD1. Germline-derived CDR1 and CDR2 are SGHTA and FQGNSA. This CDR3 is built from 15 residues. The ends lost 5 bases at V and 4 bases at J; junction bases unmatched: 6. DNA for the CDR3: TGTGCCAGCAGCCAGGGGGCAGGGGGTAATGAAAAACTGTTTTTT. Its protein product is CASSQGAGGNEKLFF.

V usage is TRBV18 and J usage is TRBJ1-3, with 7 positions matching TRBD1. CDR1 and CDR2 from the germline V gene are KGHSH and LQKENI. Trimming cost V 2 bases and J 3 bases; bases outside gene matches: 7. The CDR3 is 16 residues long. The CDR3 coding sequence is TGTGCCAGCTCACCAGTAACAGGGGACGGTGGAAACACCATATATTTT. This gives the protein CASSPVTGDGGNTIYF. Drawing the rest from reference TRBV18 and TRBJ1-3, the complete variable domain is NAGVMQNPRHLVRRRGQEARLRCSPMKGHSHVYWYRQLPEEGLKFMVYLQKENIIDESGMPKERFSAEFPKEGPSILRIQQVVRGDSAAYFCASSPVTGDGGNTIYFGEGSWLTVV.

The chain is built from TRBV6-2 or TRBV6-3 and TRBJ2-7; a possible D gene is TRBD2 (5 bases). V was trimmed by 6 bases and J by 5 bases, leaving 20 bases between them. The CDR3 length is 15 residues. Germline V gene sequence: CDR1 MNHEY, CDR2 SVGEGT. CDR3 in amino acids: CASSIMGAPPHEQYF. The CDR3 bases are TGTGCCAGCAGCATTATGGGAGCCCCCCCTCACGAGCAGTACTTC.

The rearrangement joins TRBV10-1 to TRBJ2-2; D gene unclear. Germline lookup yields CDR1 WNHNN and CDR2 SYGVQD (reference sequence). CDR3 size: 13 residues. Trimming left V 8 bases short and J 2 bases short, with 9 bases between. The CDR3, as DNA: TGCGCCAGCGGTGGTAGAAACACCGGGGAGCTGTTTTTT. Translation: CASGGRNTGELFF.

The V gene is TRBV19, the J gene TRBJ1-1, with TRBD1 matching 10 bases. Germline CDR1 LNHDA, CDR2 SQIVND (reference sequence). V trimming: 5 bases; J trimming: 0 bases; junction bases outside the gene matches: 12. This CDR3 contains 18 residues. CDR3 region: CASSVRQGATTLNTEAFF. For the CDR3, the DNA is TGTGCCAGTAGTGTACGACAGGGGGCGACCACCTTGAACACTGAAGCTTTCTTT. The variable domain in full, with the rest retrieved from reference TRBV19 and TRBJ1-1, is DGGITQSPKYLFRKEGQNVTLSCEQNLNHDAMYWYRQDPGQGLRLIYYSQIVNDFQKGDIAEGYSVSREKKESFPLTVTSAQKNPTAFYLCASSVRQGATTLNTEAFFGQGTRLTVV.

This sequence joins TRBV28 and TRBJ1-5; D might be TRBD1 (5 bases). V was clipped by 1 base and J by 0 bases, with 22 bases between them. Germline V lookup: CDR1 MDHEN, CDR2 SYDVKM. The CDR3 contains 20 residues. The CDR3 here is CASSLSLMAPRQNSNQPQHF. The CDR3 DNA is TGTGCCAGCAGTTTATCTTTAATGGCCCCCCGACAGAATAGCAATCAGCCCCAGCATTTT.

The genes are TRBV24-1 and TRBJ2-5, with a possible D match to TRBD2 (6 bases). The CDR3 runs 14 residues. CDR1 and CDR2 (germline): KGHDR, SFDVKD. V was pared by 9 bases and J by 2 bases, with 15 bases between. CDR3 region: CATGLGGSQETQYF. The CDR3 DNA is TGTGCCACCGGGCTGGGGGGATCTCAAGAGACCCAGTACTTC.

The chain joins TRBV5-4 to TRBJ2-7; the D gene is possibly TRBD2 (6 bases). CDR1 and CDR2 (germline): SGHNT, YYREEE (reference sequence). V lost 4 bases to trimming and J lost 0 bases, with 11 bases between them. CDR3 length equals 14 residues. CDR3: CASSLRDSSYEQYF. The DNA for the CDR3 is TGTGCCAGCAGCCTCCGGGACTCCTCCTACGAGCAGTACTTC.

The chain links TRBV7-6 to TRBJ2-5; TRBD1 matches 7 bases. The germline V gene encodes CDR1 SGHVS and CDR2 FNYEAQ. J gave up 5 bases and V 4 bases, and 10 bases lay outside the gene matches. The CDR3 totals 15 residues. The CDR3 region is CASSSGQAGRETQYF. The CDR3 DNA is TGTGCCAGCAGCTCCGGACAGGCGGGTCGGGAGACCCAGTACTTC.

By share, this clone counts as medium-sized (0.01 to 0.1%). This chain links TRBV9 with TRBJ2-2, with 7 bases that match TRBD1. The CDR3 is 15 residues long. From germline, CDR1 is SGDLS and CDR2 YYNGEE. J was trimmed by 2 bases and V by 4 bases; bases with no gene match: 5. As DNA, the CDR3 is TGTGCCAGCAGCAGACAGGGTGGAAACACCGGGGAGCTGTTTTTT. This gives the protein CASSRQGGNTGELFF.

This rearrangement joins TRBV5-4 to TRBJ2-3, with 11 bases fitting TRBD2. Per germline, CDR1 SGHNT and CDR2 YYREEE (reference sequence). The CDR3 covers 14 residues. The V segment lost 6 bases and the J segment 6 bases; nucleotides outside the gene matches: 6. The CDR3 DNA sequence: TGTGCCAGCACCTTAGCGGGAGGGGGGGATACGCAGTATTTT. Translating gives CASTLAGGGDTQYF.

This clone occurred once. The genes are TRBV24-1 and TRBJ2-2; TRBD1 agrees at 10 bases. V was pared by 3 bases and J by 3 bases, with 3 bases of the junction left unmatched. The CDR3 totals 16 residues. Germline CDR1 reads KGHDR; CDR2 reads SFDVKD. The CDR3 is CATSDSGQGDTGELFF. For the CDR3, the DNA is TGTGCCACCAGTGATAGTGGACAGGGGGACACCGGGGAGCTGTTTTTT.

This sequence joins TRBV28 and TRBJ2-7; a weak D match, TRBD1 (5 bases). The germline V gene has CDR1 MDHEN and CDR2 SYDVKM. Trimming removed 5 bases at V and 0 bases at J, with 20 bases between. The CDR3 has 17 residues. The CDR3: CASSLTPYRQSSYEQYF. As DNA, the CDR3 is TGTGCCAGCAGTCTAACCCCTTACAGGCAGAGCTCCTACGAGCAGTACTTC.

The chain combines TRBV4-2 with TRBJ1-5, with D perhaps TRBD1 (6 bases). This CDR3 is 16 amino acids long. The V end lost 2 bases, the J end lost 6 bases, and 17 bases lay between the germline ends. Germline V gene data show CDR1 as LGHNA and CDR2 as YNFKEQ. DNA for the CDR3: TGTGCCAGCAGCCAATTAGGCGGGGGGGCCCGTCAGCCCCAGCATTTT. It specifies CASSQLGGGARQPQHF.

The rearrangement uses TRBV12-3 or TRBV12-4 and TRBJ2-7, with D unclear. The length of the CDR3 is 11 residues. V lost 6 bases to trimming and J lost 8 bases, with 11 bases between them. The CDR3: CASSFRAQQYF. The CDR3 DNA is TGTGCCAGCAGCTTTCGAGCCCAGCAGTACTTC.

The chain employs TRBV5-6 and TRBJ2-1; 9 bases agree with TRBD1. V gave up 4 bases and J gave up 2 bases; unmatched junction bases: 7. Germline loops: CDR1 SGHDT, CDR2 YYEEEE. The CDR3 loop spans 16 amino acids. CDR3 coding DNA: TGTGCCAGCAGCGGGCTAAGACAGGGGGCCTACAATGAGCAGTTCTTC. Translation: CASSGLRQGAYNEQFF.

The chain combines TRBV7-3 with TRBJ2-3; 7 bases are shared with TRBD1. From germline, CDR1 is SGHTA and CDR2 FQGTGA. V was pared by 5 bases and J by 1 base, with 6 bases of the junction left unmatched. The length of the CDR3 is 15 residues. This CDR3 is CASSQSGTGTDTQYF. The CDR3 coding sequence is TGTGCCAGCAGCCAGTCCGGGACAGGCACAGATACGCAGTATTTT.

The rearrangement uses TRBV6-4 and TRBJ2-1; 11 nucleotides line up with TRBD2. The CDR3 has 14 amino acids. CDR1 and CDR2 (germline): MRHNA, SNTAGT. The junction had 1 base not matched to a gene; V was cut back by 2 bases and J by 7 bases. The CDR3 sequence is CASSDTSGSNEQFF. DNA for the CDR3: TGTGCCAGCAGTGACACTAGCGGGAGTAATGAGCAGTTCTTC.

This chain connects TRBV14 to TRBJ1-2, with D uncertain. V lost 4 bases, J lost 0 bases, and 6 bases lay in between. The CDR3 is made up of 13 amino acids. The germline gives CDR1 SGHDN, CDR2 FVKESK. DNA for the CDR3: TGTGCCAGCAGCCGAGACACTAACTATGGCTACACCTTC. Residues: CASSRDTNYGYTF.

The rearrangement links TRBV30 to TRBJ1-1; 8 bases are a match to TRBD1. CDR1 is GTSNPN and CDR2 is SVGIG in the germline V gene (reference sequence). The trim removed 7 bases at V and 5 bases at J, leaving 12 bases unmatched. There are 14 residues in the CDR3. CDR3 bases: TGTGCCTACAGGGGGAGCGAGGGGCTAACTGAAGCTTTCTTT. Its translation: CAYRGSEGLTEAFF.

This chain connects TRBV7-8 to TRBJ1-5; the match to TRBD1 covers 8 bases. The CDR3 covers 14 residues. Germline trimming cut 5 bases from V and 7 bases from J; bases unmatched to any gene: 7. Germline V gene lookup returns CDR1 SGHVS and CDR2 FQNEAQ. CDR3 DNA sequence: TGTGCCAGCAGCCAACAGACAGGGGTCCAGCCCCAGCATTTT. As protein: CASSQQTGVQPQHF.

This clone has more than one count but fewer than ten. The CDR3 protein is CAISGTASTDTQYF. The DNA of the CDR3 is TGTGCCATCAGCGGGACAGCTAGCACAGATACGCAGTATTTT. The rearrangement links TRBV10-3 to TRBJ2-3, with TRBD1 matching over 7 bases. Trimming removed 6 bases from V and 0 bases from J; junction bases left unmatched: 3. This CDR3 has 14 residues. The germline V gene encodes CDR1 ENHRY and CDR2 SYGVKD.

The chain employs TRBV5-1 and TRBJ2-1; TRBD1 might be the D (6 bases). The CDR3 has 14 residues. Germline V lookup: CDR1 SGHRS, CDR2 YFSETQ. V was cut by 0 bases and J by 6 bases, with 10 bases left in between. The CDR3 is CASSLEVGGNEQFF. Written as DNA, the CDR3 is TGCGCCAGCAGCTTGGAAGTAGGGGGCAATGAGCAGTTCTTC.

There are a few counts of this clone. The rearrangement uses TRBV6-1 and TRBJ2-1, with D perhaps TRBD2 (5 bases). The V gene lost 2 bases and the J gene lost 2 bases, with 16 bases spanning the gap. Germline CDR1 and CDR2: MNHNS and SASEGT. This CDR3 is built from 17 residues. The CDR3 reads CASSEFWGATPYNEQFF. In DNA, the CDR3 is TGTGCCAGCAGTGAATTTTGGGGAGCTACCCCCTACAATGAGCAGTTCTTC.